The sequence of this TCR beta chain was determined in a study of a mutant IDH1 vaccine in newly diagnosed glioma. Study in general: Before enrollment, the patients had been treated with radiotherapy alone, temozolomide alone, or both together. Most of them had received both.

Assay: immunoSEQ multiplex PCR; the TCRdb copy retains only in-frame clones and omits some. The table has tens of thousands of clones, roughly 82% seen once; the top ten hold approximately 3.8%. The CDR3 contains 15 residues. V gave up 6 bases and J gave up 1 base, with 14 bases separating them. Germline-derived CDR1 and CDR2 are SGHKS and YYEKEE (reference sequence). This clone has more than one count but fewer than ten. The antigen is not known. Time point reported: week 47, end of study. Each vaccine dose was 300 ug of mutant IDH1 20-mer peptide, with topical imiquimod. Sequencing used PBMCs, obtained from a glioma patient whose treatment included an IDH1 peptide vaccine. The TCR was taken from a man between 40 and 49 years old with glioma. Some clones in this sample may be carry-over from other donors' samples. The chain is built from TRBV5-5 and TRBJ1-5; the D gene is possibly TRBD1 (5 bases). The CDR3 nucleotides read TGTGCCAGCACCCTAGAGCAGGGAAGCAATCAGCCCCAGCATTTT. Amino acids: CASTLEQGSNQPQHF.